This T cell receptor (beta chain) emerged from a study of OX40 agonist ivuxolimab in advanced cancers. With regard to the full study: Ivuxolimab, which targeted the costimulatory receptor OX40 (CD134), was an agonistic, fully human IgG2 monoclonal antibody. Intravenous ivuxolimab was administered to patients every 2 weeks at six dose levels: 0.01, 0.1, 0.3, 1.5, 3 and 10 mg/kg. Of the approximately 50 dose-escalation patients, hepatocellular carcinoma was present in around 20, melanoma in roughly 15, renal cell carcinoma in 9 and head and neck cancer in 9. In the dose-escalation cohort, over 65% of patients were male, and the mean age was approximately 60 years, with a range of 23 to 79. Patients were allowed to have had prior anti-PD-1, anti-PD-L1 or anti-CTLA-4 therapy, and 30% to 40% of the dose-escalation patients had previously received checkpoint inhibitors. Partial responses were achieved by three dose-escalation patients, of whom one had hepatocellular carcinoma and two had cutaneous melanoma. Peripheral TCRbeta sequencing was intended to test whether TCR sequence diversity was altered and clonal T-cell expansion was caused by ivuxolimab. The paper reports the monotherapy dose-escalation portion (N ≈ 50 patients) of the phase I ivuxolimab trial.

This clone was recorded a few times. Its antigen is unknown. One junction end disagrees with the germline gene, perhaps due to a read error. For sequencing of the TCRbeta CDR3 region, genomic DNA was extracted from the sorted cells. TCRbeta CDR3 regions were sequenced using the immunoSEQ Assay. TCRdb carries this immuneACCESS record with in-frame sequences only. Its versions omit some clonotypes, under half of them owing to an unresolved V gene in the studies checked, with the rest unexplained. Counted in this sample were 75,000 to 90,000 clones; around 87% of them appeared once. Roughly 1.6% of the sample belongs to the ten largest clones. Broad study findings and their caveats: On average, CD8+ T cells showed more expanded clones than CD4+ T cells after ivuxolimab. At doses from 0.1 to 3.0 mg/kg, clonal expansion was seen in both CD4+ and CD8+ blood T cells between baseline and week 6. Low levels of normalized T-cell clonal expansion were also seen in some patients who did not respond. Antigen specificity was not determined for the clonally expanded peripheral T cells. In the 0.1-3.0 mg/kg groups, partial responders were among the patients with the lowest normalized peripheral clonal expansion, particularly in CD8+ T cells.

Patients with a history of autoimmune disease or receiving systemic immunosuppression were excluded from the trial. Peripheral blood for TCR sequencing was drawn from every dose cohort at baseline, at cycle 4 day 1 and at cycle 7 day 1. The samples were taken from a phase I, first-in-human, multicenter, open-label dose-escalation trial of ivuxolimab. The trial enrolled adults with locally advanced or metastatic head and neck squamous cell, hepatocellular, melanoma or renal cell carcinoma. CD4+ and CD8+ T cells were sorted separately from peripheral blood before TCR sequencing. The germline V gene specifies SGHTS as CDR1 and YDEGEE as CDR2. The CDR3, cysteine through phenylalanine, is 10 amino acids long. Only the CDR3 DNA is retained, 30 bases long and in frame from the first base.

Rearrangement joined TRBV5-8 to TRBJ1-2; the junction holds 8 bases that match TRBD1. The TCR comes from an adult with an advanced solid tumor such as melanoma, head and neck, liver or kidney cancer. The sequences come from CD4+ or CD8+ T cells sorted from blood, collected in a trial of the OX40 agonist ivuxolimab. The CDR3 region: CASSRDRSSF. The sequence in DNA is TGTGCCAGCAGCCGGGACAGGTCCTCGTTC.